This T cell receptor (beta chain) derives from a study of T cell repertoires in cytomegalovirus infection. The wider study: Public TCR beta signatures marked donors with CMV infection and the matching HLA.

Study outcomes and limitations: Ex vivo responses were dominated by HLA-C-restricted CMV-specific TCR beta clonotypes.

TCRdb re-derived calls from the reads in MiXCR, one entry per CDR3 protein. This sample has some 940,000 distinct CDR3 sequences, with about a third found just once. V trimming: 1 base; J trimming: 3 bases; junction bases outside the gene matches: 4. Germline V lookup: CDR1 LNHNV, CDR2 YYDKDF (reference sequence). This CDR3 spans 16 amino acids. Comment on this clonotype: What it binds is unknown.

The sequencing used cultured CD8+ T cells from PBMCs, collected from culture after CMV antigen stimulation. The V gene is TRBV15, the J gene TRBJ2-3; 10 bases align to TRBD1. This TCR was recovered from a human donor in good health (CMV status not recorded). Some clones in this sample may be carry-over from other donors' samples. DNA for the CDR3: TGTGCCACCAGCAGAGCAAGGGACAGGGGTACAGATACGCAGTATTTT. The encoded protein is CATSRARDRGTDTQYF.